What follows are 20 T cell receptor beta chains derived from one specimen sequenced in a study of T cells in Graves' hyperthyroidism and ophthalmopathy. RNA transcripts were the template for amplifying TCR beta CDR3 regions. Using the HTBI primer set, a first-round RT-PCR was run on the TCR CDR3. One entry per CDR3 protein, called by TCRdb with MiXCR from the multiplex PCR reads. Among a few hundred thousand distinct CDR3 sequences listed, more than 15% were seen once. Material for sequencing was blood. Source of these receptors: a woman in her thirties or forties with Graves' ophthalmopathy.

This clonotype was seen ten or more times. The CDR3 DNA sequence: TGTGCCAGCAGTTCCGTTGTGGGACCCCGACTTCCGGATGCGCAGTATTTT. Its translation is CASSSVVGPRLPDAQYF. This chain links TRBV11-2 with TRBJ2-3; D might be TRBD1 or TRBD2, each matching 5 bases. Trimming pared 6 bases from V and 10 bases from J, leaving 29 bases between. The CDR3 length is 17 residues. The germline V gene encodes CDR1 SGHAT and CDR2 FQNNGV.

This clonotype was seen a few times. This chain uses TRBV5-1 with TRBJ1-2; TRBD1 is a possible D gene (5 bases). The V and J ends lost 0 bases and 4 bases respectively, with 13 bases between them. From germline, CDR1 is SGHRS and CDR2 YFSETQ. The CDR3 has 15 amino acids. DNA for the CDR3: TGCGCCAGCAGCTTGGAGCCCCAGGGACCCTATGGCTACACCTTC. It encodes CASSLEPQGPYGYTF.

The chain has TRBV20-1 and TRBJ2-3; D perhaps matches TRBD1 (6 bases). Germline V gene sequence: CDR1 DFQATT, CDR2 SNEGSKA (reference sequence). The CDR3 extends over 16 amino acids. V was cut by 6 bases and J by 4 bases, with 23 bases left in between. CDR3 nucleotides: TGCAGTGCCAGAAGTGTTGGCAGGGGAGAGTCAGATACGCAGTATTTT. Translation: CSARSVGRGESDTQYF.

The table lists this clonotype with many counts. The J gene is TRBJ1-1, the V gene TRBV11-2; D remains unclear. Germline assignment: CDR1 SGHAT and CDR2 FQNNGV. V lost 3 bases to trimming and J lost 2 bases, with 7 bases between them. CDR3 size: 13 residues. CDR3: CASSLWGNTEAFF. The CDR3 bases are TGTGCCAGCAGCTTGTGGGGTAACACTGAAGCTTTCTTT.

This clonotype was seen ten or more times. The V call is TRBV9, the J call TRBJ1-2; D remains unclear. CDR1 SGDLS and CDR2 YYNGEE come from the germline V gene. The CDR3 is 15 residues long. The germline V and J ends were trimmed by 0 bases and 7 bases, with 16 bases remaining between them. This chain's CDR3 is CASSVAATPSFGYTF. As DNA, the CDR3 is TGTGCCAGCAGCGTAGCTGCGACACCGAGTTTTGGCTACACCTTC.

Many counts were recorded for this clonotype. The chain uses TRBV14 and TRBJ2-1; no clear D gene. This CDR3 comprises 13 residues. Trimming removed 0 bases at V and 9 bases at J, with 9 bases between. Germline V lookup: CDR1 SGHDN, CDR2 FVKESK. This chain's CDR3 is CASSQEQRGEQFF. DNA of the CDR3: TGTGCCAGCAGCCAAGAACAGCGCGGTGAGCAGTTCTTC.

V and J are TRBV7-2 and TRBJ2-7; TRBD2 might be the D (5 bases). The CDR3 extends over 12 amino acids. Trimming took off 4 bases at V and 7 bases at J, with 11 bases between the two ends. Germline V gene data show CDR1 as SGHTA and CDR2 as FQGNSA. CDR3 sequence reads: CASSSLRGEQYF. For the CDR3, the DNA is TGTGCCAGCAGCTCCCTCCGGGGAGAGCAGTACTTC.

This sequence joins TRBV27 and TRBJ1-5; no definite D call. Per the germline V gene, CDR1 is MNHEY and CDR2 is SMNVEV (reference sequence). The CDR3 is 14 residues long. The ends were cut back, 10 bases at V and 2 bases at J, with 15 bases in the middle. CDR3 bases: TGTGCCACCCACCGCGGAGAGGGCAATCAGCCCCAGCATTTT. It specifies CATHRGEGNQPQHF.

This clonotype showed up many times. The chain links TRBV2 to TRBJ2-3; no reliable D call. V shed 3 bases and J shed 0 bases, with 10 bases lying between them. Per germline, CDR1 SNHLY and CDR2 FYNNEI. There are 15 residues in the CDR3. CDR3 region: CASSDQRSSTDTQYF. The CDR3 DNA reads TGTGCCAGCAGTGATCAGCGATCTAGCACAGATACGCAGTATTTT.

In regard to this clonotype: A junction boundary mismatches the germline segment, possibly from a read error. V gene TRBV20-1 combines with J gene TRBJ2-4; TRBD1 might be the D (6 bases). This CDR3 region has 12 residues. The germline gives CDR1 DFQATT, CDR2 SNEGSKA (reference sequence). CDR3 in DNA: TGCAGTGCTACTAACAGGGAGAACACTCAGTACTTC. It translates to CSATNRENTQYF.

This chain connects TRBV4-1 to TRBJ1-4; TRBD1 is a possible D gene (6 bases). Trimming left V 2 bases short and J 5 bases short, with 12 bases between. The V gene's germline CDR1 is MGHRA and CDR2 YSYEKL. CDR3 length equals 15 residues. For the CDR3, the DNA is TGCGCCAGCAGCCAATCACAGGGTGAGAATGAAAAACTGTTTTTT. The encoded protein is CASSQSQGENEKLFF.

This clonotype appeared a few times. The chain joins TRBV6-4 to TRBJ2-5, with 8 bases identical to TRBD1. The CDR3 covers 15 residues. Trimming took 2 bases from V and 5 from J; bases not matched to a gene: 7. In germline, CDR1 is MRHNA, CDR2 SNTAGT. The CDR3 sequence: CASSDEQGGPETQYF. The CDR3 region has the DNA TGTGCCAGCAGTGACGAACAGGGGGGCCCCGAGACCCAGTACTTC.

The chain is built from TRBV20-1 and TRBJ2-7; 14 bases are shared with TRBD2. CDR1 DFQATT and CDR2 SNEGSKA come from the germline V gene (reference sequence). Trimming at V came to 3 bases and at J to 3 bases, leaving 13 bases not matched to a gene. This CDR3 region has 18 residues. CDR3 sequence reads: CSARGPTSGRALGYEQYF. The CDR3 DNA follows: TGCAGTGCTAGGGGCCCGACTAGCGGGAGGGCCTTGGGCTACGAGCAGTACTTC.

The table lists this clonotype with a few counts. The chain uses TRBV5-5 and TRBJ2-3, with D unresolved. Germline assignment: CDR1 SGHKS and CDR2 YYEKEE (reference sequence). The CDR3 loop spans 14 amino acids. Trimming cost V 4 bases and J 4 bases, with 13 bases left between them. Here the CDR3 reads CASSHGPAADTQYF. CDR3 nucleotide sequence: TGTGCCAGCAGCCACGGACCCGCGGCAGATACGCAGTATTTT.

This clonotype was recorded a few times. V and J are TRBV6-1 and TRBJ2-1; 7 nucleotides align to TRBD2. This CDR3 region has 13 residues. J lost 5 bases, V lost 7 bases, and 5 bases had no gene match. Germline CDR1 reads MNHNS; CDR2 reads SASEGT. The CDR3 protein is CASKKTSHNEQFF. The DNA of the CDR3 is TGTGCCAGCAAGAAGACTAGCCACAATGAGCAGTTCTTC.

This clonotype has a count of ten or more. The chain couples TRBV11-2 to TRBJ2-4; tentatively, D is TRBD2 (6 bases). The V gene's germline CDR1 is SGHAT and CDR2 FQNNGV. V was clipped by 2 bases and J by 8 bases, with 16 bases between them. The CDR3 spans 15 residues. The CDR3 bases are TGTGCCAGCAGCTTAAGGTTGACTAGAGAGGACATTCAGTACTTC. Its protein is CASSLRLTREDIQYF.

This clonotype was picked up many times. This sequence joins TRBV27 and TRBJ1-5; the D gene is possibly TRBD1 (6 bases). The CDR3 length is 14 residues. Germline lookup yields CDR1 MNHEY and CDR2 SMNVEV (reference sequence). The V gene lost 4 bases and the J gene lost 5 bases, with 12 bases spanning the gap. The CDR3 nucleotides are TGTGCCAGCAGTTACAGGGAAGGAGATCAGCCCCAGCATTTT. This translates into CASSYREGDQPQHF.

There are many counts of this clonotype. This chain connects TRBV30 to TRBJ2-5, with D possibly being TRBD1 or TRBD2 (6 bases each). Germline V gives CDR1 GTSNPN, CDR2 SVGIG (reference sequence). V lost 5 bases to trimming and J lost 4 bases, with 23 bases between them. This CDR3 region has 16 residues. The CDR3 nucleotides read TGTGCCTGGGGGAGTCACCAAACAGGGACTCGAGAGACCCAGTACTTC. Translation: CAWGSHQTGTRETQYF. The full variable domain, with the rest looked up from reference TRBV30 and TRBJ2-5, is SQTIHQWPATLVQPVGSPLSLECTVEGTSNPNLYWYRQAAGRGLQLLFYSVGIGQISSEVPQNLSASRPQDRQFILSSKKLLLSDSGFYLCAWGSHQTGTRETQYFGPGTRLLVL.

V and J are TRBV2 and TRBJ2-1; a weak D match, TRBD2 (6 bases). The germline V and J ends were trimmed by 6 bases and 4 bases, with 13 bases remaining between them. Germline lookup yields CDR1 SNHLY and CDR2 FYNNEI. The length of the CDR3 is 14 residues. The CDR3 spells CASREASEYNEQFF. As DNA, the CDR3 is TGTGCCAGCAGGGAGGCTAGCGAATACAATGAGCAGTTCTTC.

The chain is built from TRBV6-6 and TRBJ2-1, with TRBD2 matching over 12 bases. Germline CDR1 is MNHNY and CDR2 is SVGAGI (reference sequence). The length of the CDR3 is 22 residues. V trimming: 2 bases; J trimming: 0 bases; junction bases outside the gene matches: 17. CDR3 sequence (DNA): TGTGCCAGCAGTTACACCCTCTCGGGGACTAGCGGGTCCGCAGGCTCCTACAATGAGCAGTTCTTC. This sequence encodes CASSYTLSGTSGSAGSYNEQFF.